This T cell receptor (beta chain) was sequenced for a study of shared T cell receptors in the human thymus. Repertoires were generated with immunoSEQ multiplex PCR, while TCRdb's copy carries only in-frame clones and drops some. The table shows roughly 550,000 clones, with 75% to 80% occurring only once. Germline V gene lookup returns CDR1 SNHLY and CDR2 FYNNEI. Trimming at V came to 6 bases and at J to 8 bases, leaving 3 bases not matched to a gene. The CDR3 totals 12 residues. This sample was also put to use in a study of human thymus T cells.

The source is a boy younger than two with a congenital heart defect. Sequenced material: thymocytes. The chain links TRBV2 to TRBJ2-1, with TRBD1 matching over 8 bases. The CDR3 loop reads CASRDRVDEQFF. In DNA form, the CDR3 reads TGTGCCAGCAGGGACAGGGTTGATGAGCAGTTCTTC.